This note documents a single T cell receptor beta chain sequence. What it binds is unknown. Using immunoSEQ multiplex PCR, the repertoire was profiled, and TCRdb retains in-frame clones only, with some absent. The top ten clones hold approximately 8% of a sample with about 110,000 clones, 92% of them seen once. The data originate from a study of T cell responses to AZD1222 COVID-19 vaccine. Study-level points and caveats: It should be noted that donors were predominantly white British and more often female, and clonal diversity was possibly underestimated. Spike was spanned by vaccine-associated CD4 TCRs, which were dominant at 160-218 and 743-854.

CDR1 and CDR2 (germline): SGHRS, YFSETQ. This CDR3 comprises 15 residues. Trimming pared 0 bases from V and 1 base from J, leaving 7 bases between. The material was peripheral blood, obtained 28 days after the second AZD1222 dose. The TCR was taken from an adult who received the AZD1222 COVID-19 vaccine. This chain links TRBV5-1 with TRBJ2-2; D gene unclear. CDR3 DNA sequence: TGCGCCAGCAGCTTGGACTTAGTGAACACCGGGGAGCTGTTTTTT. Amino acid sequence: CASSLDLVNTGELFF.